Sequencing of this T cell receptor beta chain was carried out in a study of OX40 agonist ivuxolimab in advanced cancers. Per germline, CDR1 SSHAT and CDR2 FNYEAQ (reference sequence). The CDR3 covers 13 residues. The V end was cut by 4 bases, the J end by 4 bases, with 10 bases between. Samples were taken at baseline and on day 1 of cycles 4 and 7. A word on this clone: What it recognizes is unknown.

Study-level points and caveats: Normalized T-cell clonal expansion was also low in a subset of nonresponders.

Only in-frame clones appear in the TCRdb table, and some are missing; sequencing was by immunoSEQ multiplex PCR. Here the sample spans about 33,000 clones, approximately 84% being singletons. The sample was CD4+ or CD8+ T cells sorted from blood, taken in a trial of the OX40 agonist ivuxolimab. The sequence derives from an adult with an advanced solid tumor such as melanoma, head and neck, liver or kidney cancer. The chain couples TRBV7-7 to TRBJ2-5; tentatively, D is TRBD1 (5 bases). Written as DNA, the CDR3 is TGTGCCAGCAGCTCAGGGCATGGAGAGACCCAGTACTTC. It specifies CASSSGHGETQYF.